Listed below are T cell receptor beta chains from one sample, sequenced in a study of Graves' ophthalmopathy and Graves' hyperthyroidism. TCRdb analysed the multiplex PCR reads with MiXCR anew, one entry per CDR3 protein. The data contain about 700,000 distinct CDR3 sequences, about 40% of them singletons. The sequencing input was peripheral blood. All receptors come from an adult man with Graves' ophthalmopathy. Each CDR3 is given with its conserved first and last residue. The D gene is left open where the match is weak. Clone size is not always given. Where it is, it says once, few, many or a class for expanded clones.

V gene	J gene	D gene	clone size	CDR3 DNA	CDR3 protein
TRBV12-3/TRBV12-4	TRBJ2-7	.	many	TGTGCCAGCAGTTCGGGGAGCGAGCAGTACTTC	CASSSGSEQYF
TRBV7-9	TRBJ2-6	.	many	TGTGCCAGCAACACAGGGCCTGGGGCCAACGTCCTGACTTTC	CASNTGPGANVLTF
TRBV29-1	TRBJ1-2	TRBD1	.	TGCAGCGCCAAGAAGACAGGGGGGCAGTCCTATGGCTACACCTTC	CSAKKTGGQSYGYTF
TRBV12-3/TRBV12-4	TRBJ2-5	.	many	TGTGCCAGCAGTTTCGGCTCGGGGAGGGGGGAGACCCAGTACTTC	CASSFGSGRGETQYF
TRBV20-1	TRBJ1-2	.	.	TGCAGTGCTAGTAGGGGGGGCAGTGAATACTATGGCTACACCTTC	CSASRGGSEYYGYTF
TRBV10-3	TRBJ1-2	TRBD1	.	TGTGCCATCAGTATTACTACAGGGGGACCACGGGAGGGCTACACCTTC	CAISITTGGPREGYTF
TRBV2	TRBJ1-5	.	.	TGTGCCAGCAGTTACTCGATGACCAGCACCGCACACAATCAGCCCCAGCATTTT	CASSYSMTSTAHNQPQHF
TRBV10-3	TRBJ1-5	.	.	TGTGCCATCAGTGAGTTCTCCAGCGTAACCTCGACAGCTTATAGCAATCAGTCCCAGCATTTT	CAISEFSSVTSTAYSNQSQHF
TRBV11-2	TRBJ1-2	.	many	TGTGCCAGCAGCTTATCAGGGCAAAGTGGCTACACCTTC	CASSLSGQSGYTF
TRBV7-8	TRBJ1-1	.	many	TGTGCCAGCAGCTTAGCGCAGGGAAAAACTGAAGCTTTCTTT	CASSLAQGKTEAFF
TRBV2	TRBJ2-1	TRBD2	.	TGTGCCGGGTTAAGACTAGCGGGGAGCTCCTACAATGTGCAGTTCTTC	CAGLRLAGSSYNVQFF
TRBV12-3/TRBV12-4	TRBJ2-7	.	.	TGTGCCAGCAGTACCGGGACACACCAGTACTTC	CASSTGTHQYF
TRBV4-1	TRBJ1-4	.	few	TGCGCCAGCAGCCAAGGGGAGTGGGGTTCGGGAAAACTGTTTTTT	CASSQGEWGSGKLFF
TRBV13	TRBJ2-7	.	many	TGTGCCAGCAGCTTACTCAGGATCCTCTCCTACGAGCAGTACTTC	CASSLLRILSYEQYF
TRBV7-8	TRBJ2-7	TRBD2	many	TGTGCCAGCAGCTTCAGCGGGGGCCTCTACGAGCAGTACTTC	CASSFSGGLYEQYF
TRBV29-1	TRBJ1-5	.	.	TGCAGCGTTGCTGGGGGGGACTGCCTGCCTTGGCCCCAGCATTTT	CSVAGGDCLPWPQHF
TRBV6-5	TRBJ1-6	TRBD1	many	TGTGCCAGCAGCCTCAAGACAGGGTCCAATTCACCCCTCCACTTT	CASSLKTGSNSPLHF
TRBV19	TRBJ1-4	.	many	TGTGCCAGTAGCCGCGGAGAGCTCACAACTAATGAAAAACTGTTTTTT	CASSRGELTTNEKLFF
TRBV19	TRBJ2-2	.	many	TGTGCCAGTAGGTCCAGGGCAGAGAACACCGGGGAGCTGTTTTTT	CASRSRAENTGELFF
TRBV6-6	TRBJ1-3	.	many	TGTGCCAGCAGCCACAAGGGGCAGCCTGGAAACACCATATATTTT	CASSHKGQPGNTIYF
TRBV7-2	TRBJ2-1	.	once	TGTGCCAGCAGCCCACCGGCGCATGAGCAGTTCTTC	CASSPPAHEQFF
TRBV24-1	TRBJ1-4	TRBD1	many	TGTGCCACCAGCGCCGGACAGGGGGATGAAAAACTGTTTTTT	CATSAGQGDEKLFF
TRBV6-1	TRBJ2-7	TRBD1	few	TGTGCCAGCAGTAAAAGGGACAGTCCCGAGCAGTACTTC	CASSKRDSPEQYF
TRBV4-1	TRBJ1-1	.	few	TGTGCCAGCAGCCACGGACTTCGGGGGAACACTGAAGCTTTCTTT	CASSHGLRGNTEAFF
TRBV6-2/TRBV6-3	TRBJ1-2	TRBD1	.	TGTGCCAGCAGCCGTACCCGGGACAGGGGGCATGGCTACACCTTC	CASSRTRDRGHGYTF
TRBV29-1	TRBJ1-1	TRBD1	.	TGCAGTGCCGAGGTGACAGGGGGCACTGAAGCTTTCTTT	CSAEVTGGTEAFF
TRBV7-9	TRBJ1-1	.	.	TGTGCCAGCAGCCAAGGCGATTTTAGGAACAGGCCGAACACTGAAGCTTTCTTT	CASSQGDFRNRPNTEAFF
TRBV5-1	TRBJ1-3	.	many	TGCGCCAGCAGCTTGGAAGGGTACTCTGGAAACACCATATATTTT	CASSLEGYSGNTIYF